This T cell receptor beta chain was captured in a study of cytotoxic CD8 clonotypes in ibrutinib-treated CLL. Profiled with immunoSEQ multiplex PCR; TCRdb holds only in-frame clones, not every one. Of 130,000 to 150,000 clones listed, roughly 83% were seen once; the top ten hold roughly 12%. Germline loops: CDR1 ENHRY, CDR2 SYGVKD. The V end lost 0 bases, the J end lost 12 bases, and 24 bases lay between the germline ends. The CDR3 is 17 amino acids. Findings and limits, study-wide: Lymph node repertoires were not studied, and sampling times were unmatched. Clonality grew at ibrutinib response; at progression, it decreased back toward baseline. Clonality (at baseline) was higher than in age-matched healthy donors and tracked circulating CD8+ T-cell counts.

Points on this clone: Its antigen is not known.

V gene TRBV10-3 combines with J gene TRBJ2-1; TRBD2 is a possible D gene (6 bases). This TCR derives from a human donor with chronic lymphocytic leukemia. The sequenced sample was PBMCs, obtained after 12 months of ibrutinib treatment. The CDR3 DNA is TGTGCCATCAGTGAGTCGGGGGTGGGGACTGGGTCATACGGGCAGTTCTTC. Protein product: CAISESGVGTGSYGQFF.